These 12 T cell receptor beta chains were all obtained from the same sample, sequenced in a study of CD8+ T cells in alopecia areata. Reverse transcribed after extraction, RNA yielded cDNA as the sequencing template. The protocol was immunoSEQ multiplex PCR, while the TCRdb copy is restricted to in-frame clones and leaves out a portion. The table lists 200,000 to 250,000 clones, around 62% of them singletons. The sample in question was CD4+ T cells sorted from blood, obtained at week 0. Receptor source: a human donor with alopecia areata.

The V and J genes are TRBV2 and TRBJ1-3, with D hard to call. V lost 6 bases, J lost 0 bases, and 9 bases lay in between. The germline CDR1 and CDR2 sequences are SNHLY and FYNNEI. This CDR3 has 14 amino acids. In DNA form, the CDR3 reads TGTGCCAGCAGCACTGACACCTCTGGAAACACCATATATTTT. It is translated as CASSTDTSGNTIYF.

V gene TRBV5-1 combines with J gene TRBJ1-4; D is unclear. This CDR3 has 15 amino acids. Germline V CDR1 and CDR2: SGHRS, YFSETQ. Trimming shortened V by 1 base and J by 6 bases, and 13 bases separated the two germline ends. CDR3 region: CASSLNLGTYEKLFF. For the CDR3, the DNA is TGCGCCAGCAGCTTGAATTTAGGTACCTATGAAAAACTGTTTTTT.

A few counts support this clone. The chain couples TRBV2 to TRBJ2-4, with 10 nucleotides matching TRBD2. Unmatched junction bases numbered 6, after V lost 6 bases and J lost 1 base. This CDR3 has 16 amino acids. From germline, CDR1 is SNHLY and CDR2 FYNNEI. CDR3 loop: CASRPSGGAAKNIQYF. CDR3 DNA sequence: TGTGCCAGCAGACCAAGCGGGGGGGCCGCCAAAAACATTCAGTACTTC.

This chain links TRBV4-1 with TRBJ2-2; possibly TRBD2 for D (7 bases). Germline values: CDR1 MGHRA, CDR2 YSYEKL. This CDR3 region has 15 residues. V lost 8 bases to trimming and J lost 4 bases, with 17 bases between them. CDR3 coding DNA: TGCGCCAGCCGTAGGGGGAGGGATGGCACCGGGGAGCTGTTTTTT. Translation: CASRRGRDGTGELFF.

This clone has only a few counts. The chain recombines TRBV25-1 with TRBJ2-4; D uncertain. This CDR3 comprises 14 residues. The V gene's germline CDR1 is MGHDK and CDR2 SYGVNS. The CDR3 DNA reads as TGTGCTAGAAAACTGGCCATTACTGCTCGCATTCAGTACTTC. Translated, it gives CARKLAITARIQYF.

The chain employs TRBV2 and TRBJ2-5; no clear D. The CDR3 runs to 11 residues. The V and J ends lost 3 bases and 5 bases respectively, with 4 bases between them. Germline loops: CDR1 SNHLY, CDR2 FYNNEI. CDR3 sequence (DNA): TGTGCCAGCAGTGACTGGGAGACCCAGTACTTC. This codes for CASSDWETQYF.

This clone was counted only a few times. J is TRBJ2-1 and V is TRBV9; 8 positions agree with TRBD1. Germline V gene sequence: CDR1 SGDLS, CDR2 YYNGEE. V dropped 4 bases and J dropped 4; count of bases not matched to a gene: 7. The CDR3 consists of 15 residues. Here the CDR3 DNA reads TGTGCCAGCAGCTTTGACAGGGGACAATACAATGAGCAGTTCTTC. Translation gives CASSFDRGQYNEQFF.

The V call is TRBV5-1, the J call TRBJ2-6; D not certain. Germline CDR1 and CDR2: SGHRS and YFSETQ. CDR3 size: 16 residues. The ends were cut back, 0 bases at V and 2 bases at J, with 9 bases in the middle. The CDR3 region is CASSLESGTGANVLTF. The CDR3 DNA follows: TGCGCCAGCAGCTTGGAGTCGGGCACTGGGGCCAACGTCCTGACTTTC.

The DNA of the CDR3 is TGCAGCGTTGGTCGCGGGGGCTCCTACGAGCAGTACTTC. Residues: CSVGRGGSYEQYF. The V call is TRBV29-1, the J call TRBJ2-7; 7 bases match TRBD2. V shed 4 bases and J 0 bases; nucleotides not matched to a gene: 3. CDR3 size: 13 residues. From germline, CDR1 is SQVTM and CDR2 ANQGSEA.

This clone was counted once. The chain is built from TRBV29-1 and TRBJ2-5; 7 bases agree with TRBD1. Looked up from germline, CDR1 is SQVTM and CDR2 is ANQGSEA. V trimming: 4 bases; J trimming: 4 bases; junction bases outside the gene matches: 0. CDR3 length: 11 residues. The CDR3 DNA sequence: TGCAGCGTTGGACAGGGAGAGACCCAGTACTTC. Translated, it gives CSVGQGETQYF.

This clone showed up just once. The CDR3 here is CASSYSEGSNTEAFF. The CDR3 bases are TGTGCCAGCAGTTACTCCGAGGGGTCGAACACTGAAGCTTTCTTT. The chain combines TRBV6-5 with TRBJ1-1; maybe TRBD1 (5 bases). CDR3 length equals 15 residues. Germline V gene sequence: CDR1 MNHEY, CDR2 SVGAGI. V was pared by 0 bases and J by 1 base, with 9 bases between.

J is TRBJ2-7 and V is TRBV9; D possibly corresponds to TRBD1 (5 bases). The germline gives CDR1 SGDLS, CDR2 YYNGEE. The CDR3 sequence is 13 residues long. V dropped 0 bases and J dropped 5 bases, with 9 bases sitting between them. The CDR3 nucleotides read TGTGCCAGCAGCGTAGAGCAGGGTGACGAGCAGTACTTC. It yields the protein CASSVEQGDEQYF.